These 5 T cell receptor beta chains originate from one sample sequenced in a study of cytomegalovirus exposure and HLA in healthy donors. TCRdb's table, derived via immunoSEQ multiplex PCR, lists solely in-frame clones and lacks some. Altogether over 200,000 clones are present, roughly 91% being singletons, with the ten largest covering about 2%. Sequencing was done on a sample of PBMCs. These TCRs come from a woman younger than 30 in good health and CMV-seropositive.

This chain connects TRBV28 to TRBJ2-7; 9 bases are a match to TRBD1. After removal of 5 bases from V and 3 bases from J, the junction contained 8 bases not matched to a gene. The germline V gene encodes CDR1 MDHEN and CDR2 SYDVKM. This CDR3 comprises 15 residues. This CDR3 reads CASSHWTGDFYEQYF. The CDR3 region has the DNA TGTGCCAGCAGTCACTGGACAGGGGATTTCTACGAGCAGTACTTC. Based on the CDR3 plus reference TRBV28 and TRBJ2-7, the full variable domain is DVKVTQSSRYLVKRTGEKVFLECVQDMDHENMFWYRQDPGLGLRLIYFSYDVKMKEKGDIPEGYSVSREKKERFSLILESASTNQTSMYLCASSHWTGDFYEQYFGPGTRLTVT.

This clone was seen once. The rearrangement uses TRBV7-3 and TRBJ2-3, with 11 bases that match TRBD2. Losses at the gene ends were 3 bases for V and 3 bases for J; bases not matched to a gene: 2. Looked up from germline, CDR1 is SGHTA and CDR2 is FQGTGA. There are 15 residues in the CDR3. The CDR3 is CASSLTSGVTDTQYF. The CDR3 nucleotides read TGTGCCAGCAGCTTGACTAGCGGGGTAACAGATACGCAGTATTTT.

This chain joins TRBV28 and TRBJ1-5; D may be TRBD1 (5 bases). V was pared by 2 bases and J by 4 bases, with 12 bases between. CDR3 length: 15 amino acids. Germline V gene data show CDR1 as MDHEN and CDR2 as SYDVKM. The CDR3 bases are TGTGCCAGCAGTTTAGACAGTTCCCTTAATCAGCCCCAGCATTTT. This sequence encodes CASSLDSSLNQPQHF.

The chain is built from TRBV5-1 and TRBJ2-3; the match to TRBD2 covers 8 bases. This CDR3 spans 15 amino acids. V was clipped by 7 bases and J by 5 bases; unmatched bases: 12. Germline values: CDR1 SGHRS, CDR2 YFSETQ. As DNA, the CDR3 is TGCGCCAGCCGCCCGTGGCTAGCGGGTGGAGATACGCAGTATTTT. Amino acid sequence: CASRPWLAGGDTQYF.

This clone was seen once. The chain joins TRBV7-9 to TRBJ1-4; D is ambiguous. This CDR3 has 15 residues. Germline V gives CDR1 SEHNR, CDR2 FQNEAQ (reference sequence). V was shortened by 1 base and J by 7 bases, with 13 bases between the two germline ends. In nucleotides, the CDR3 is TGTGCCAGCAGCTTAGGCGGCGTTGCGGGTGAAAAACTGTTTTTT. Its protein is CASSLGGVAGEKLFF.